One sample yielded the 30 T cell receptor beta chains listed below, sequenced in a study of PD-L1 blockade in urothelial cancer. Time point reported: pretreatment peripheral blood. Sequencing used immunoSEQ multiplex PCR; TCRdb keeps in-frame clones, though not all of them. The repertoire has tens of thousands of clones, about 80% of them found once; the top ten carry roughly 14%. Sequencing was performed on PBMCs, taken around atezolizumab (anti-PD-L1) treatment. These receptors originate from a man aged 55 to 70 with urothelial cancer.

The chain joins TRBV11-3 to TRBJ2-3; 12 nucleotides line up with TRBD2. Germline V lookup: CDR1 SGHNT, CDR2 YENEEA. The V segment lost 5 bases and the J segment 6 bases; nucleotides outside the gene matches: 6. This CDR3 comprises 15 residues. In DNA form, the CDR3 reads TGTGCCAGCAGCACGGGACTAGCGGGTGATGATACGCAGTATTTT. It translates to CASSTGLAGDDTQYF.

The chain joins TRBV7-2 to TRBJ2-7; perhaps TRBD1 as D (5 bases). Germline values: CDR1 SGHTA, CDR2 FQGNSA. This CDR3 is built from 13 residues. V dropped 1 base and J dropped 6 bases, with 10 bases sitting between them. This chain's CDR3 is CASSLGQGGEQYF. The CDR3 DNA is TGTGCCAGCAGCTTAGGTCAGGGTGGCGAGCAGTACTTC.

The chain combines TRBV30 with TRBJ1-5; D is ambiguous. The CDR3 loop spans 13 amino acids. The ends were cut back, 1 base at V and 3 bases at J, with 7 bases in the middle. CDR1 is GTSNPN and CDR2 is SVGIG in the germline V gene (reference sequence). CDR3 bases: TGTGCCTGGAGTGCCGAACTCAATCAGCCCCAGCATTTT. Amino acid sequence: CAWSAELNQPQHF.

The genes are TRBV10-1 and TRBJ2-5; weak D call: TRBD2 (5 bases). The CDR3 is 14 amino acids. Trimming pared 6 bases from V and 4 bases from J, leaving 15 bases between. Germline lookup yields CDR1 WNHNN and CDR2 SYGVQD (reference sequence). The CDR3: CASSRGLPGETQYF. CDR3 bases: TGCGCCAGCAGCCGCGGGCTCCCTGGAGAGACCCAGTACTTC.

The chain joins TRBV11-2 to TRBJ2-5; a possible D gene is TRBD2 (7 bases). Trimming stripped 1 base from V and 4 bases from J, with 16 bases between. The CDR3 is made up of 16 amino acids. In germline, CDR1 is SGHAT, CDR2 FQNNGV. CDR3 DNA: TGTGCCAGCAGCTTAGTTGGGGGCTCGGGGGGAGAGACCCAGTACTTC. As protein: CASSLVGGSGGETQYF.

This clone was observed a handful of times. The chain is built from TRBV19 and TRBJ1-2, with TRBD1 matching 7 bases. Germline V gives CDR1 LNHDA, CDR2 SQIVND (reference sequence). The CDR3 sequence is 12 residues long. With V trimmed by 5 bases and J by 5 bases, 2 bases remained unmatched. CDR3 protein: CASSQTGYGYTF. The DNA of the CDR3 is TGTGCCAGTAGTCAGACAGGGTATGGCTACACCTTC.

This chain links TRBV6-5 with TRBJ1-1; D perhaps matches TRBD1 (5 bases). Per germline, CDR1 MNHEY and CDR2 SVGAGI. V shed 2 bases and J shed 1 base, with 8 bases lying between them. The CDR3 length is 14 residues. In nucleotides, the CDR3 is TGTGCCAGCAGTTACGCAGGACAGAACACTGAAGCTTTCTTT. Protein sequence: CASSYAGQNTEAFF.

The chain employs TRBV6-5 and TRBJ2-5, with TRBD2 identical over 12 bases. This CDR3 is built from 13 residues. After removal of 8 bases from V and 5 bases from J, the junction contained 3 bases not matched to a gene. Germline V CDR1 and CDR2: MNHEY, SVGAGI. CDR3 DNA sequence: TGTGCCAGCGAGACTAGCGGGAGCGAGACCCAGTACTTC. Translating it yields CASETSGSETQYF.

The chain links TRBV7-9 to TRBJ2-5; 9 bases map to TRBD2. The CDR3 totals 19 residues. The germline V gene encodes CDR1 SEHNR and CDR2 FQNEAQ (reference sequence). V was pared by 4 bases and J by 5 bases, with 20 bases of the junction left unmatched. The CDR3 loop is CASSSLVAGVPQRRETQYF. The CDR3 coding sequence is TGTGCCAGCAGCTCGTTGGTAGCGGGAGTTCCCCAACGCCGGGAGACCCAGTACTTC.

J is TRBJ2-7 and V is TRBV6-5, with D possibly TRBD2 on 6 matching bases. The germline gives CDR1 MNHEY, CDR2 SVGAGI. Trimming took off 0 bases at V and 3 bases at J, with 12 bases between the two ends. This CDR3 is 15 amino acids long. This chain's CDR3 is CASSYSRERRYEQYF. CDR3 DNA: TGTGCCAGCAGTTACTCGCGGGAAAGGCGCTACGAGCAGTACTTC.

V and J are TRBV7-9 and TRBJ1-5, with D possibly TRBD1 on 5 matching bases. Germline V gene sequence: CDR1 SEHNR, CDR2 FQNEAQ (reference sequence). Trimming removed 9 bases at V and 2 bases at J, with 8 bases between. The CDR3 runs 12 residues. In DNA form, the CDR3 reads TGTGCCAGTTGCAGGGGCAATCAGCCCCAGCATTTT. The encoded protein is CASCRGNQPQHF.

The chain joins TRBV19 to TRBJ1-2; 8 bases line up with TRBD1. Germline V CDR1 and CDR2: LNHDA, SQIVND (reference sequence). CDR3 size: 15 residues. V gave up 7 bases and J gave up 3 bases; unmatched junction bases: 10. CDR3 loop: CASITRTGLYYGYTF. The CDR3 DNA is TGTGCCAGTATCACGAGGACAGGGCTCTACTATGGCTACACCTTC.

The chain employs TRBV28 and TRBJ1-1; D not resolved. The V gene's germline CDR1 is MDHEN and CDR2 SYDVKM. The CDR3 covers 16 residues. V dropped 3 bases and J dropped 7 bases, with 21 bases sitting between them. This CDR3 is CASSLGITRGTLEAFF. CDR3 bases: TGTGCCAGCAGTTTGGGGATTACGCGGGGAACGCTTGAAGCTTTCTTT.

CDR3 sequence (DNA): TGTGCCACCACCTTAGGGGGATCTTCCTACGAGCAGTACTTC. Amino acids: CATTLGGSSYEQYF. The rearrangement links TRBV28 to TRBJ2-7; D is possibly TRBD1 (6 bases). V was cut by 10 bases and J by 1 base, with 17 bases left in between. Germline V gene lookup returns CDR1 MDHEN and CDR2 SYDVKM. The CDR3 runs to 14 residues.

The chain links TRBV9 to TRBJ1-2; 9 nucleotides align to TRBD1. There are 15 residues in the CDR3. V dropped 4 bases and J dropped 6; count of bases not matched to a gene: 10. In germline, CDR1 is SGDLS, CDR2 YYNGEE. This CDR3 is CASSPNRGQQDGYTF. The CDR3 DNA follows: TGTGCCAGCAGCCCTAACAGGGGGCAGCAAGATGGCTACACCTTC.

The chain uses TRBV4-3 and TRBJ2-6, with a weak D call TRBD2 (6 bases). CDR3 length equals 19 residues. Trimming took 5 bases from V and 0 from J, leaving 20 bases between them. The germline CDR1 and CDR2 sequences are LGHNA and YSLEER. The CDR3 protein is CASSTDGGAGFSGANVLTF. The CDR3 nucleotides read TGCGCCAGCAGCACCGACGGAGGTGCGGGATTCTCTGGGGCCAACGTCCTGACTTTC.

The J gene is TRBJ1-1, the V gene TRBV5-6; D possibly corresponds to TRBD1 (5 bases). This CDR3 is 14 amino acids long. V was cut by 0 bases and J by 3 bases, with 9 bases left in between. Germline V gene lookup returns CDR1 SGHDT and CDR2 YYEEEE. The chain's CDR3 is CASSLGQGYTEAFF. CDR3 nucleotides: TGTGCCAGCAGCTTGGGGCAGGGCTACACTGAAGCTTTCTTT.

Only one count was recorded for this clone. This chain uses TRBV30 with TRBJ1-2; D is unclear. This CDR3 is built from 12 residues. Germline loops: CDR1 GTSNPN, CDR2 SVGIG (reference sequence). The V end lost 2 bases, the J end lost 9 bases, and 13 bases lay between the germline ends. DNA for the CDR3: TGTGCCTGGAGTCCAGGTAGCGAGAGCTACACCTTC. Protein sequence: CAWSPGSESYTF. Full variable domain (rest looked up from reference TRBV30 and TRBJ1-2): SQTIHQWPATLVQPVGSPLSLECTVEGTSNPNLYWYRQAAGRGLQLLFYSVGIGQISSEVPQNLSASRPQDRQFILSSKKLLLSDSGFYLCAWSPGSESYTFGSGTRLTVV.

This clone was observed a handful of times. V gene TRBV15 combines with J gene TRBJ1-2; D may be TRBD1 (5 bases). Germline loops: CDR1 LNHNV, CDR2 YYDKDF (reference sequence). V was clipped by 1 base and J by 8 bases, with 5 bases between them. The CDR3 is made up of 11 amino acids. CDR3 sequence (DNA): TGTGCCACCAGCAGAGGGGGCGGCTACACCTTC. This sequence encodes CATSRGGGYTF. Based on the CDR3 plus reference TRBV15 and TRBJ1-2, the full variable domain is DAMVIQNPRYQVTQFGKPVTLSCSQTLNHNVMYWYQQKSSQAPKLLFHYYDKDFNNEADTPDNFQSRRPNTSFCFLDIRSPGLGDTAMYLCATSRGGGYTFGSGTRLTVV.

The rearrangement uses TRBV4-3 and TRBJ2-3; 11 positions agree with TRBD2. CDR3 length: 22 amino acids. J gave up 0 bases and V 1 base, and 18 bases lay outside the gene matches. Germline V lookup: CDR1 LGHNA, CDR2 YSLEER. The CDR3 here is CASSQVYGSGRAEDPSTDTQYF. CDR3 nucleotides: TGCGCCAGCAGCCAAGTTTATGGTAGCGGGAGGGCCGAGGATCCTAGCACAGATACGCAGTATTTT.

This chain uses TRBV18 with TRBJ2-6; no reliable D call. This CDR3 is built from 14 residues. With 6 bases removed from V and 3 bases from J, the gap between germline ends came to 9 bases. Germline V gene data show CDR1 as KGHSH and CDR2 as LQKENI. CDR3 DNA sequence: TGTGCCAGCTCGTCAGGTAGTGGGGCCAACGTCCTGACTTTC. It yields the protein CASSSGSGANVLTF. The variable domain in full, completed from reference TRBV18 and TRBJ2-6, reads NAGVMQNPRHLVRRRGQEARLRCSPMKGHSHVYWYRQLPEEGLKFMVYLQKENIIDESGMPKERFSAEFPKEGPSILRIQQVVRGDSAAYFCASSSGSGANVLTFGAGSRLTVL.

The chain is built from TRBV6-1 and TRBJ1-2; D possibly corresponds to TRBD1 (6 bases). The V gene lost 4 bases and the J gene lost 5 bases, with 11 bases spanning the gap. The CDR3 sequence is 13 residues long. CDR1 MNHNS and CDR2 SASEGT come from the germline V gene. The CDR3 nucleotides are TGTGCCAGCAGTGCGGGGGGCTTTTATGGCTACACCTTC. This translates into CASSAGGFYGYTF.

This clone was recorded a few times. V is TRBV11-2 and J is TRBJ2-1, with a tentative D call TRBD2 (6 bases). Trimming pared 6 bases from V and 0 bases from J, leaving 21 bases between. The CDR3 extends over 18 amino acids. Germline V gives CDR1 SGHAT, CDR2 FQNNGV. The CDR3 bases are TGTGCCAGCAGTCATAACTTGGGGCGGGGCAGCTCCTACAATGAGCAGTTCTTC. This codes for CASSHNLGRGSSYNEQFF.

The chain joins TRBV6-5 to TRBJ1-1, with D unresolved. Trimming stripped 3 bases from V and 0 bases from J, with 5 bases between. Germline CDR1 and CDR2: MNHEY and SVGAGI. CDR3 size: 13 residues. CDR3 bases: TGTGCCAGCAGTTATACGGTGAACACTGAAGCTTTCTTT. As protein: CASSYTVNTEAFF.

This clone appeared once. V and J are TRBV28 and TRBJ2-7; no clear D gene. The germline V and J ends were trimmed by 3 bases and 7 bases, with 7 bases remaining between them. CDR1 is MDHEN, CDR2 SYDVKM, per germline. This CDR3 has 11 residues. The CDR3 nucleotides are TGTGCCAGCAGTTTGTTGTATGAGCAGTACTTC. It specifies CASSLLYEQYF.

The chain recombines TRBV6-4 with TRBJ2-1; possibly TRBD2 for D (5 bases). V was pared by 6 bases and J by 2 bases, with 26 bases between. The germline V gene encodes CDR1 MRHNA and CDR2 SNTAGT. This CDR3 region has 19 residues. The CDR3 DNA reads as TGTGCCAGCAGCGAACAGCCTTCCACCATGGGGAGTGCCTACAATGAGCAGTTCTTC. It translates to CASSEQPSTMGSAYNEQFF.

The chain couples TRBV5-4 to TRBJ1-1, with 12 bases lining up with TRBD1. J lost 4 bases, V lost 0 bases, and 1 base had no gene match. CDR3 length equals 15 residues. The germline V gene encodes CDR1 SGHNT and CDR2 YYREEE (reference sequence). CDR3 DNA sequence: TGTGCCAGCAGCTTGGGGGACAGGGGGCGCACTGAAGCTTTCTTT. Protein sequence: CASSLGDRGRTEAFF.

The chain couples TRBV7-3 to TRBJ2-3; D may be TRBD2 (6 bases). Germline V gene lookup returns CDR1 SGHTA and CDR2 FQGTGA. Trimming shortened V by 5 bases and J by 5 bases, and 11 bases separated the two germline ends. This CDR3 spans 13 amino acids. CDR3 region: CASSTLGGDTQYF. DNA for the CDR3: TGTGCCAGCAGCACCCTCGGGGGAGATACGCAGTATTTT.

The chain recombines TRBV5-4 with TRBJ2-7, with 10 bases identical to TRBD2. Germline V lookup: CDR1 SGHNT, CDR2 YYREEE (reference sequence). The CDR3 has 15 amino acids. The trim removed 4 bases at V and 1 base at J, leaving 5 bases unmatched. CDR3 bases: TGTGCCAGCAGCGCCGGACTAGCGGAGTCCTACGAGCAGTACTTC. As protein: CASSAGLAESYEQYF.

The rearrangement links TRBV7-2 to TRBJ2-3, with 7 bases identical to TRBD1. CDR3 length: 17 amino acids. V shed 1 base, J shed 5 bases, and the junction held 12 bases outside the gene matches. The germline V gene encodes CDR1 SGHTA and CDR2 FQGNSA. CDR3 residues: CASSLESRTGVGDTQYF. The CDR3, as DNA: TGTGCCAGCAGCTTAGAATCCCGTACAGGGGTTGGAGATACGCAGTATTTT.